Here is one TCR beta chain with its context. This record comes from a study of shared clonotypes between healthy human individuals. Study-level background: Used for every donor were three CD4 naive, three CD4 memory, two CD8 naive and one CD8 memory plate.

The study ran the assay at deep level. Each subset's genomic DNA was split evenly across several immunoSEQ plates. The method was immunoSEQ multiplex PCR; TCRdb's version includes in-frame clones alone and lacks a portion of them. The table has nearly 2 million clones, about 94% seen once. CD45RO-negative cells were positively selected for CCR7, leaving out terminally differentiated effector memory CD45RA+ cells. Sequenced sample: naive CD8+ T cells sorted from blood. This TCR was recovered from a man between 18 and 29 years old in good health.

The CDR3 reads CASSQVPWGVGTDTQYF. As DNA, the CDR3 is TGCGCCAGCAGCCAAGTTCCCTGGGGGGTAGGCACAGATACGCAGTATTTT. This chain joins TRBV4-3 and TRBJ2-3; a weak D match, TRBD2 (6 bases). The germline CDR1 and CDR2 sequences are LGHNA and YSLEER. This CDR3 spans 17 amino acids. V shed 1 base and J shed 1 base, with 15 bases lying between them.